This TCR beta chain originates from a study of cytomegalovirus exposure and HLA in healthy donors (dated by TCRdb to about 2017). Study-wide context: An earlier analysis of approximately 590 of the donors reported approximately 300 Gb of sequence data and 117 million unique TCR beta sequences from approximately 180 million T cells. Among several hundred genotyped donors of the cohort, an average of about 240,000 unique TCR beta nucleotide sequences was sequenced per donor, of which about 19% were non-productive. Donor age, sex, ethnicity and CMV serostatus were compiled alongside the repertoire data. All discovery cohort repertoires had been generated on a single sequencing platform. The study combined high-throughput TCR immunosequencing, statistical association of individual TCRs with disease status, and machine learning to predict cytomegalovirus infection status. The number of donors typed differed by locus, with about 629-630 for A, B, C, DRB1 and DQB1, more than 500 for DQA1, about 610 for DPA1, and over 400 for DPB1. HLA typing included class I and class II loci at four-digit resolution. To decide whether each TCR beta V gene segment behaved as functional or pseudogenic, an earlier analysis of approximately 600 of the donors relied on high-throughput TCR beta sequencing. A later analysis re-examined previously published TCR beta repertoires from hundreds of donors and added high-resolution HLA genotyping to investigate patterns of TCR occurrence. An early release that covered some 630 HLA-typed donors contained around 330 gigabases of sequencing data and about 93 million unique TCR sequences. Of the 398 genotyped donors, approximately 82% fell in the genetic ancestry cluster associated with self-reported Caucasian donors. A later genetic analysis took genome-wide SNP genotypes for 398 of the 666 donors and used that subset as a discovery cohort. The aim of the study was to test whether cataloging public T cell receptors could identify signatures of past pathogen exposure. Along with the approximately 700-subject first cohort, a separate validation cohort of over a hundred different subjects was used. The study used immunosequencing to profile the T cell repertoires of more than 650 subjects and linked those repertoires to cytomegalovirus serostatus. The later analysis used no new phenotypic data to find candidate immune exposures, relying instead on TCR beta sequences and their occurrence across donors. Because of strong linkage in the cohort, roughly 5 DR-DQ haplotypes were treated as single units for association and clustering. On the study overall, not on this receptor specifically: A further reported finding was that TCR beta sequences accurately predicted the HLA-A and HLA-B alleles for most subjects in the first cohort. Some IMGT-functional V segments, including TRBV6-2 and TRBV6-3, could not be told apart with the 87-base-pair reads, so those segments were excluded. An association between a missense DCLRE1C variant and V-gene and J-gene trimming of TCR beta chains was found in a later genetic analysis and replicated in an independent cohort. Broadly in line with IMGT annotations, most TCR beta V segments showed up in productive rearrangements about 90% or about 30% of the time in an earlier analysis of a few hundred of the donors. In vitro tests confirmed that a few of the cytomegalovirus-associated TCR beta chains recognize cytomegalovirus antigens. Compared with equally common non-associated chains, HLA-associated TCR beta chains in a later analysis were more clonally expanded and had lower generation probabilities. Across donors, most TCR sequences were observed very rarely, whereas some public TCRs were present in many individuals. The study gave a list of about 170 TCR beta chains associated with cytomegalovirus. Several of the top co-occurrence clusters appeared to be linked to parvovirus B19, influenza, CMV and Epstein-Barr virus, according to a later analysis. The classifier was reported to diagnose cytomegalovirus status with high specificity and sensitivity in both the original and validation cohorts. Because HLA typing was missing for some donors at each locus, association tests included only the typed subset. Strong co-occurrence of HLA alleles, especially DR and DQ, made assigning TCR associations to individual alleles difficult. It was suggested by the authors that the approach could potentially be generalized to other disease states and immunological phenotypes. The sequencing pipeline was judged likely to have produced a cluster of highly shared sequence variants as a technical artifact. Correlated functional status among segregating V segments might reflect linkage disequilibrium, but an unknown experimental factor could not be ruled out. According to a later analysis, most CMV-associated TCR beta chains appeared to be HLA-restricted, and the HLA associations seemed to be driven largely by CMV exposure. CMV serostatus was the only immune exposure information available for the cohort. In a later analysis, TCR association rates were found to vary across HLA loci, with the most associated TCRs seen for DRB1 alleles and the fewest for HLA-C alleles. A later analysis associated about 16,000 TCR beta sequences with specific HLA alleles at a false discovery rate of 0.05. Because counts were too low, seventeen rarely observed V segments, including chromosome 9 orphons, were left out of the earlier analysis of some 600 of the donors. Sequencing depth was assumed to be roughly uniform across donors in the presence/absence analyses, though that assumption may not hold. In a later genetic analysis, fewer N-insertions in productive TCRs were reported among donors in an Asian-associated ancestry cluster than the approximately 710-donor mean. The cohort was sequenced for TCR beta chains only, and without alpha or paired-chain data the features that could be detected were limited.

CDR1 SGHTA and CDR2 FQGNSA are derived from the germline V gene. There are 12 amino acids in the CDR3, from cysteine to phenylalanine inclusive. Here the CDR3 DNA is all that survives: 36 bases in frame from base 1. V is cut by 5 bases and J by 0 bases, and the space between the germline ends is 5 bases. The cohort was made up of approximately 670 healthy bone marrow donors. All cohort members were sampled while nominally healthy, although unrecorded immune exposures were likely present. The donor tested CMV seronegative, placing the donor among the approximately 360 seronegative members of the cohort. A peripheral blood sample was provided by each donor, and peripheral blood mononuclear cells were used for TCR beta sequencing. Genomic DNA was extracted from the blood cell samples with the Qiagen DNeasy Blood Extraction Kit. Library prep was done by the immunoSEQ multiplex PCR assay. For the multiplex PCR, a mixture combining 60 forward primers for TCR Vbeta segments and 13 reverse primers for TCR Jbeta segments was used. A multiplex PCR assay on genomic DNA amplified the CDR3 region of rearranged TCR beta genes. The amplified TCR beta libraries were sequenced on the Illumina HiSeq System as 87-base-pair reads. For the original study's pipeline: A later analysis counted approximately 74 million unique TCR beta chains across the 600 to 850 repertoires, and some 11 million of these chains were shared by at least two donors. Raw reads were error-corrected and collapsed into unique sequences by a nearest-neighbor algorithm in which closely related sequences were merged to remove PCR and sequencing errors. CDR3 sequences were aligned to IMGT reference sequences to assign V, D and J gene segments. Each retained sequence needed at least a six-nucleotide match to both a V gene segment and a J gene segment. A rearrangement was called productive if the CDR3 had no stop codons and remained in frame with V and J, and every other rearrangement was called non-productive. Following IMGT convention, CDR3 was defined as the stretch from the second conserved V-encoded cysteine up to the conserved J-encoded phenylalanine. In an earlier analysis of around 540 of the donors, sequences lacking an unambiguous match to a single V gene segment were excluded. In an earlier analysis of approximately 500 of the donors, a V segment was called functional when productive rearrangements were above 56.7%, and segregating when the standard deviation between donors exceeded 5%. To diagnose cytomegalovirus status from the catalog of TCR beta chain sequences, a statistical classification framework was built. In a later analysis, TCR nucleotide sequences were compared against IMGT/GENE-DB human TR gene sequences so that V and J genes could be assigned. The TCRdist pipeline was used in a later analysis to assign CDR3 sequences and most-parsimonious VDJ recombination scenarios. In a later analysis, every TCR beta chain was defined by the combination of its CDR3 amino acid sequence and its V-gene family, and reads without a unique V-gene family were dropped. A later analysis removed several hundred highly shared, low-generation-probability nucleotide sequences to deal with suspected cross-contamination and a sequencing artifact. For each public chain, a later analysis derived a clonal expansion index from normalized ranks of inferred template counts within each repertoire. A later analysis computed generation probabilities with a VDJ recombination model fitted to out-of-frame rearrangements, and checked the results against IGoR. In a later analysis, TCR-TCR, TCR-HLA and TCR-CMV co-occurrence was scored with hypergeometric tests, and a repertoire-size bias correction was applied to TCR pairs. In a later analysis, false discovery rates were estimated by permuting HLA or CMV assignments 20 times. A later analysis grouped co-occurring TCRs with DBSCAN, adding TCRdist sequence similarity when clustering within HLA-allele-positive subsets. Co-occurrence clustering excluded repertoires with fewer than 30,000 or more than 120,000 public chains, plus five with anomalous nucleotide sharing. This immuneACCESS table, as held by TCRdb, lists in-frame sequences with V and J called but not all clones. Of the missing ones, under half trace to an unresolved V gene in checked studies; the others have no known cause. That table supplies the V and J calls and clone size; D and trimming were determined from the DNA. For this sample the table gives around 140,000 clones, of which less than 90% were detected only once. The ten largest clonotypes hold about 1.5% of the sample.

This clone has only a few counts. The specificity of this receptor is unknown. Base qualities are missing; no much larger clone stands one base away. The chain links TRBV7-2 with TRBJ2-7; the D gene cannot be resolved reliably. The clonotype was recovered from a man in his forties or fifties in good health and CMV-seronegative. Sample: PBMCs. Here is the DNA: TGTGCCAGCAGCCCCCACTCCTACGAGCAGTACTTC. The resulting protein is CASSPHSYEQYF.